The 10 T cell receptor beta chains in this list originate from one sample, sequenced in a study of persistence of HIV-infected CD4 T cells. Overlapping HIV-1 Gag 15-mer peptides at approximately 1 ug per peptide per mL were used. CD40L/CD69 double-negative CD45RO-high memory CD4+ T cells were collected. These TCRs' antigens remain unknown. Sequencing used immunoSEQ version 4 in survey mode. The data were produced by immunoSEQ multiplex PCR, yet TCRdb's version contains in-frame clones alone and is incomplete. The table lists about 40,000 clones, 85% to 90% of them singletons. This specimen consisted of cultured CD4+ T cells from PBMCs, obtained from a patient who received antiretroviral therapy. These receptor sequences come from an adult with HIV. The donor label of this sample is uncertain.

The J gene is TRBJ1-2, the V gene TRBV28; D remains unclear. The V end was cut by 5 bases, the J end by 8 bases, with 12 bases between. This CDR3 comprises 12 residues. Germline values: CDR1 MDHEN, CDR2 SYDVKM. The CDR3 nucleotides are TGTGCCAGCAGTCCCCACGAGCGGGGCTACACCTTC. This sequence encodes CASSPHERGYTF.

The chain is built from TRBV19 and TRBJ2-1, with D perhaps given as TRBD1 or TRBD2 (7 bases each). CDR3 length: 13 amino acids. Germline CDR1 reads LNHDA; CDR2 reads SQIVND (reference sequence). The V gene lost 10 bases and the J gene lost 6 bases, with 16 bases spanning the gap. The CDR3 sequence is CATQGGGPNEQFF. The CDR3 nucleotides are TGTGCCACCCAGGGGGGGGGTCCCAATGAGCAGTTCTTC.

The chain carries TRBV19 and TRBJ2-1, with D tentatively TRBD2 (6 bases). Germline CDR1 is LNHDA and CDR2 is SQIVND (reference sequence). This CDR3 has 17 amino acids. Deletions cut 1 base from V and 7 bases from J, with 20 bases between. CDR3 sequence: CASSIGIRDSRRNEQFF. CDR3 nucleotide sequence: TGTGCCAGTAGTATAGGGATCCGGGACTCCCGACGAAATGAGCAGTTCTTC.

This sequence joins TRBV6-5 and TRBJ1-3; TRBD1 matches at 7 bases. Germline loops: CDR1 MNHEY, CDR2 SVGAGI. CDR3 size: 15 residues. The junction had 5 bases not matched to a gene; V was cut back by 6 bases and J by 0 bases. The CDR3 sequence is CASSSGGTSGNTIYF. Written as DNA, the CDR3 is TGTGCCAGCAGCTCAGGGGGGACCTCTGGAAACACCATATATTTT.

The sample holds a few counts of this clone. This rearrangement joins TRBV27 to TRBJ1-5; 8 positions agree with TRBD1. Germline CDR1 MNHEY, CDR2 SMNVEV (reference sequence). This CDR3 is built from 15 residues. V was pared by 5 bases and J by 7 bases, with 10 bases of the junction left unmatched. CDR3 in DNA: TGTGCCAGCAGTCCGCAGACAGGGGTTAGGCAGCCCCAGCATTTT. Its translation is CASSPQTGVRQPQHF.

This chain joins TRBV27 and TRBJ2-1, with a possible D match to TRBD1 (6 bases). Germline CDR1 is MNHEY and CDR2 is SMNVEV (reference sequence). Trimming removed 3 bases at V and 2 bases at J, with 11 bases between. The CDR3 runs 15 residues. CDR3 bases: TGTGCCAGCAGTTTTCAGGGGTCGGCCTACAATGAGCAGTTCTTC. Its protein product is CASSFQGSAYNEQFF.

The sample holds a few counts of this clone. This chain uses TRBV5-1 with TRBJ2-7; D not resolved. Per germline, CDR1 SGHRS and CDR2 YFSETQ. V lost 0 bases to trimming and J lost 0 bases, with 7 bases between them. The CDR3 sequence is 14 residues long. The CDR3 sequence is CASSLGLSSYEQYF. The CDR3, as DNA: TGCGCCAGCAGCTTGGGGCTCAGCTCCTACGAGCAGTACTTC.

The V gene is TRBV29-1, the J gene TRBJ1-4; TRBD1 is a possible D gene (5 bases). Trimming left V 5 bases short and J 0 bases short, with 16 bases between. The CDR3 sequence is 16 residues long. The V gene's germline CDR1 is SQVTM and CDR2 ANQGSEA. CDR3 loop: CSVTTGTHATNEKLFF. CDR3 nucleotide sequence: TGCAGCGTTACTACCGGGACCCACGCAACTAATGAAAAACTGTTTTTT.

In DNA form, the CDR3 reads TGTGCTAGTGGTTTGGTACTCGGAGAGTACCAAGAGACCCAGTACTTC. It specifies CASGLVLGEYQETQYF. V usage is TRBV12-5 and J usage is TRBJ2-5; D not certain. V gave up 0 bases and J gave up 0 bases, with 11 bases separating them. Germline assignment: CDR1 LGHNT and CDR2 FRNRAP. The CDR3 loop spans 16 amino acids.

This clone has more than one count but fewer than ten. This chain uses TRBV3-1 (or the pseudogene TRBV3-2) with TRBJ2-2; D may be TRBD2 (6 bases). Trimming cost V 5 bases and J 3 bases, with 10 bases left between them. The CDR3 sequence is 14 residues long. CDR1 is LGHDT and CDR2 is YNNKEL in the germline V gene (reference sequence). The DNA of the CDR3 is TGTGCCAGCAGCTCGGGACTTTACACCGGGGAGCTGTTTTTT. It is translated as CASSSGLYTGELFF.